A single sample is the source of the 7 T cell receptor beta chains below, sequenced in a study of T cell responses to AZD1222 COVID-19 vaccine. The repertoire was sequenced with immunoSEQ multiplex PCR; TCRdb's copy has only in-frame clones and lacks some. The repertoire includes roughly 150,000 clones, over 80% of them detected once, and about 9% sits in the top ten. Here the sequenced sample was peripheral blood, taken 28 days after the second AZD1222 dose. Receptor source: an adult who received the AZD1222 COVID-19 vaccine.

This chain connects TRBV19 to TRBJ1-3; possible D gene TRBD1, 6 bases. Germline CDR1 LNHDA, CDR2 SQIVND (reference sequence). There are 17 residues in the CDR3. Between the trimmed V and J ends, which lost 7 bases and 0 bases, there was a span of 19 bases. As DNA, the CDR3 is TGTGCCAGTACCGGACAATCGACAGGAAGCTCTGGAAACACCATATATTTT. Amino acids: CASTGQSTGSSGNTIYF.

This chain connects TRBV4-3 to TRBJ2-7; D is uncertain. V lost 0 bases and J lost 3, with 12 bases in between. Germline CDR1 and CDR2: LGHNA and YSLEER. The CDR3 has 15 residues. CDR3 DNA sequence: TGCGCCAGCAGCCAAGAGCGCGTAGCAGGCTACGAGCAGTACTTC. Translated, it gives CASSQERVAGYEQYF.

This clone was picked up a small number of times. The J gene is TRBJ2-1, the V gene TRBV6-1, with no clear D. This CDR3 region has 18 residues. Trimming cost V 6 bases and J 6 bases, with 27 bases left between them. Germline values: CDR1 MNHNS, CDR2 SASEGT. The CDR3: CASSEQSGGTTRVNEQFF. CDR3 sequence (DNA): TGTGCCAGCAGCGAACAGAGTGGTGGTACGACGAGAGTCAATGAGCAGTTCTTC.

The gene calls are TRBV5-1 and TRBJ2-1; D unresolved. This CDR3 comprises 16 residues. Germline V gene data show CDR1 as SGHRS and CDR2 as YFSETQ. Trimming pared 1 base from V and 0 bases from J, leaving 11 bases between. The CDR3 here is CASSLLAESSYNEQFF. The DNA of the CDR3 is TGCGCCAGCAGCTTGCTGGCGGAGAGCTCCTACAATGAGCAGTTCTTC.

The rearrangement links TRBV27 to TRBJ2-1, with D possibly being TRBD1 (5 bases). CDR3 length equals 14 residues. The V end was cut by 0 bases, the J end by 6 bases, with 9 bases between. Germline lookup yields CDR1 MNHEY and CDR2 SMNVEV (reference sequence). This chain's CDR3 is CASSLSTRVNEQFF. In DNA, the CDR3 is TGTGCCAGCAGTTTATCCACCAGGGTCAATGAGCAGTTCTTC.

For the CDR3, the DNA is TGTGCCAGCAGCCATGGGACAGGGGGTTACGAGCAGTACTTC. Translation gives CASSHGTGGYEQYF. The chain links TRBV5-6 to TRBJ2-7; 11 bases fit TRBD1. The CDR3 runs to 14 residues. J lost 4 bases, V lost 4 bases, and 4 bases had no gene match. Germline-derived CDR1 and CDR2 are SGHDT and YYEEEE. Based on the CDR3 plus reference TRBV5-6 and TRBJ2-7, the full variable domain is DAGVTQSPTHLIKTRGQQVTLRCSPKSGHDTVSWYQQALGQGPQFIFQYYEEEERQRGNFPDRFSGHQFPNYSSELNVNALLLGDSALYLCASSHGTGGYEQYFGPGTRLTVT.

This clone has only a few counts. The chain uses TRBV7-9 and TRBJ2-1; D is unclear. The CDR3 sequence is 15 residues long. The germline V gene has CDR1 SEHNR and CDR2 FQNEAQ (reference sequence). V lost 4 bases and J 5 bases, leaving 15 bases between the germline ends. CDR3 in DNA: TGTGCCAGCAGCTCCACGACTGGAAAAAACAATGAGCAGTTCTTC. Encoded protein: CASSSTTGKNNEQFF. The variable domain in full, completed from reference TRBV7-9 and TRBJ2-1, reads DTGVSQNPRHKITKRGQNVTFRCDPISEHNRLYWYRQTLGQGPEFLTYFQNEAQLEKSRLLSDRFSAERPKGSFSTLEIQRTEQGDSAMYLCASSSTTGKNNEQFFGPGTRLTVL.